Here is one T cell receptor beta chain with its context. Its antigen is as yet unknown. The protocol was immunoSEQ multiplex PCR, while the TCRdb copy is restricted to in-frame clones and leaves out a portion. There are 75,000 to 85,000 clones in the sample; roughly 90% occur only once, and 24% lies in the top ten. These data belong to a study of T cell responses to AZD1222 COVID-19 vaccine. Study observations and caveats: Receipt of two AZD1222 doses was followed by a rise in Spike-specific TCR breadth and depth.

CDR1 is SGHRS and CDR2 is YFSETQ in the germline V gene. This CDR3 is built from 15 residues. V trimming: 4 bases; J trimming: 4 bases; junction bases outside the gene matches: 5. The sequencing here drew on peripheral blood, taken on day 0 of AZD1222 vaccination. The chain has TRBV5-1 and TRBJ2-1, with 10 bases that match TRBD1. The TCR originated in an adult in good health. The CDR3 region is CASSRDRGLYNEQFF. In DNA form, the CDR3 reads TGCGCCAGCAGCCGGGACAGGGGACTATACAATGAGCAGTTCTTC.